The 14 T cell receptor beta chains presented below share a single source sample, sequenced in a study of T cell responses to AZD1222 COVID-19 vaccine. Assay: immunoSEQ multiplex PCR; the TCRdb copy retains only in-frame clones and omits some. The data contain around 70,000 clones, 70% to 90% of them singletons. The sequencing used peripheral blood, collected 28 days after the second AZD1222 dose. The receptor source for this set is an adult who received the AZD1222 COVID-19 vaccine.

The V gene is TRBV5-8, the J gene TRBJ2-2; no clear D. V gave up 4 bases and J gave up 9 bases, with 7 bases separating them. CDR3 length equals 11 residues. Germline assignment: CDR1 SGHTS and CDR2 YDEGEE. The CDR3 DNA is TGTGCCAGCAGCCCCCTGCGGGAGCTGTTTTTT. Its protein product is CASSPLRELFF.

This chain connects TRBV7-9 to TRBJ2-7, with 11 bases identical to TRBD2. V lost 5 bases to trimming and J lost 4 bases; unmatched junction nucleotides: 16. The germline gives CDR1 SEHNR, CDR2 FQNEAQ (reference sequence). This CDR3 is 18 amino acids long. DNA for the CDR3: TGTGCCAGCAGCCCCCCCCGTAGTAGCGGGAGGGCGACGTACGAGCAGTACTTC. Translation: CASSPPRSSGRATYEQYF.

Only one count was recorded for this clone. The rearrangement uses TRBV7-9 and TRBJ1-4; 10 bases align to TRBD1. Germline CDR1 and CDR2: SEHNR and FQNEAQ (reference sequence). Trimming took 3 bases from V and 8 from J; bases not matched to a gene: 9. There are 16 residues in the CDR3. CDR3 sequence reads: CASSFGTGVGGEKLFF. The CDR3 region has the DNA TGTGCCAGCAGCTTCGGGACAGGGGTCGGCGGGGAAAAACTGTTTTTT. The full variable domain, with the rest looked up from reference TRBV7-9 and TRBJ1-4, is DTGVSQNPRHKITKRGQNVTFRCDPISEHNRLYWYRQTLGQGPEFLTYFQNEAQLEKSRLLSDRFSAERPKGSFSTLEIQRTEQGDSAMYLCASSFGTGVGGEKLFFGSGTQLSVL.

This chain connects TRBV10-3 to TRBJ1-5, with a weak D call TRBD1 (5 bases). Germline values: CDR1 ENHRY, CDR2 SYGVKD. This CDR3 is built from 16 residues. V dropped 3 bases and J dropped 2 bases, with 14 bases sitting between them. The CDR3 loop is CAISDLGEGGNQPQHF. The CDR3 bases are TGTGCCATCAGTGACCTAGGAGAAGGGGGCAATCAGCCCCAGCATTTT.

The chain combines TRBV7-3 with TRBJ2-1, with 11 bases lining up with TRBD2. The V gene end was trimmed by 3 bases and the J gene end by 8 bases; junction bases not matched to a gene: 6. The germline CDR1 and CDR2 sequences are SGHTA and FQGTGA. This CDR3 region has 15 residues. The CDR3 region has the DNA TGTGCCAGCAGCTTGACTAGCGGGGAGTGGGATGAGCAGTTCTTC. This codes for CASSLTSGEWDEQFF.

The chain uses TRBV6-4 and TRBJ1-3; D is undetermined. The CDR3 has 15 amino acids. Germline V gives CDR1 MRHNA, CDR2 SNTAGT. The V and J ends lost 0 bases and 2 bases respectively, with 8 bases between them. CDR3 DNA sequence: TGTGCCAGCAGTGACTCGTTCGGCCCTGGAAACACCATATATTTT. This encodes CASSDSFGPGNTIYF.

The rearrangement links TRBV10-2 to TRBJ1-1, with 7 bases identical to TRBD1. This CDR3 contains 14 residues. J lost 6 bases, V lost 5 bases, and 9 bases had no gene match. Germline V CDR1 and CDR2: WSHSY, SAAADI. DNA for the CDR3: TGCGCCAGCAGTTACGACAGGGAAGAGTCTGAAGCTTTCTTT. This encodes CASSYDREESEAFF.

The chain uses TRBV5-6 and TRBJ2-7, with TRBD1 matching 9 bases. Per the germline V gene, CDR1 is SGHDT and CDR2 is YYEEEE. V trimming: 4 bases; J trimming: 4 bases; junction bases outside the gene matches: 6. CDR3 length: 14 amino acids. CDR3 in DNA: TGTGCCAGCAGCCCGGGACAGGGTTTTTACGAGCAGTACTTC. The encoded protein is CASSPGQGFYEQYF.

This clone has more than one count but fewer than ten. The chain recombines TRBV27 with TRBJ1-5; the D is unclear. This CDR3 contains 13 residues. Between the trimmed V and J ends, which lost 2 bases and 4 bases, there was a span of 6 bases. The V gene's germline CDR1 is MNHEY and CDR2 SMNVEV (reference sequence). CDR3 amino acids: CASSLVENQPQHF. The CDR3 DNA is TGTGCCAGCAGTTTAGTGGAAAATCAGCCCCAGCATTTT.

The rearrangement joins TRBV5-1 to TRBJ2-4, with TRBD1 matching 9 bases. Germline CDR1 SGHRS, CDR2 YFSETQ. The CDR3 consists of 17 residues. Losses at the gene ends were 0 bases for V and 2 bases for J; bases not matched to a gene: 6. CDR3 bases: TGCGCCAGCAGCTTGGACCCGACAGGGGGGACCAAAAACATTCAGTACTTC. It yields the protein CASSLDPTGGTKNIQYF.

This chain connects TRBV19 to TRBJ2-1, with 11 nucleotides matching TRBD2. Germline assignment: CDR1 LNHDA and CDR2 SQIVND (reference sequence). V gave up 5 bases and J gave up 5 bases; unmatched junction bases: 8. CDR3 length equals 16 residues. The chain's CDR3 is CASSSILAGANNEQFF. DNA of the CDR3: TGTGCCAGTAGTTCCATACTAGCGGGAGCGAACAATGAGCAGTTCTTC.

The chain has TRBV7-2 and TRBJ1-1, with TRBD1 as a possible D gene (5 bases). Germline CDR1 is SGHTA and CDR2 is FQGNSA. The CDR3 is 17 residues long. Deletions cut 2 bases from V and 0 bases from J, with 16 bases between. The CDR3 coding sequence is TGTGCCAGCAGCTTACGGGCAGGGAGTGTTTTGAACACTGAAGCTTTCTTT. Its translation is CASSLRAGSVLNTEAFF.

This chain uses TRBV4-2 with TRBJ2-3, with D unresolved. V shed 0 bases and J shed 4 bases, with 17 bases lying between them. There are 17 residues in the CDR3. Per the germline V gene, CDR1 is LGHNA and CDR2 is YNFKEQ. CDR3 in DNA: TGTGCCAGCAGCCAAGATTGGCTAAATTCTTCTCCAGATACGCAGTATTTT. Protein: CASSQDWLNSSPDTQYF.

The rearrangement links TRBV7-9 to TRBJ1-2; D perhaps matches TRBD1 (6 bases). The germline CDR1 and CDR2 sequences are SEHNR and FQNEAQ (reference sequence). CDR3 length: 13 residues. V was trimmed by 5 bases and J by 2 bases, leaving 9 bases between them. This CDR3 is CASSQTGNYGYTF. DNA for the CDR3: TGTGCCAGCAGCCAGACAGGAAACTATGGCTACACCTTC.